These 10 T cell receptor beta chains came from one sample sequenced in a study of CD8 T cells in Susac syndrome. Random hexamers were used to reverse transcribe an amount of about 0.5 to 1 ug RNA. TCRdb re-called the immunoSEQ multiplex PCR reads through MiXCR, storing one row per CDR3 protein. The sample includes some 190,000 distinct CDR3 sequences, about 95% of them seen just once. The sequenced sample consisted of CD4+ T cells from PBMCs. The origin of the receptors is a human donor in good health.

The rearrangement links TRBV15 to TRBJ2-3, with D possibly being TRBD2 (6 bases). The CDR3 sequence is 15 residues long. V lost 3 bases and J lost 6, with 16 bases in between. Germline loops: CDR1 LNHNV, CDR2 YYDKDF (reference sequence). DNA of the CDR3: TGTGCCACCAGCAGGGGAGGAAGGGGCCATGATACGCAGTATTTT. Its protein product is CATSRGGRGHDTQYF. Complete variable domain (other parts from reference TRBV15 and TRBJ2-3): DAMVIQNPRYQVTQFGKPVTLSCSQTLNHNVMYWYQQKSSQAPKLLFHYYDKDFNNEADTPDNFQSRRPNTSFCFLDIRSPGLGDTAMYLCATSRGGRGHDTQYFGPGTRLTVL.

The chain couples TRBV5-1 to TRBJ2-5, with no clear D. With 4 bases removed from V and 2 bases from J, the gap between germline ends came to 12 bases. Looked up from germline, CDR1 is SGHRS and CDR2 is YFSETQ. The CDR3 has 14 residues. CDR3: CASSPRTGQETQYF. The CDR3 DNA is TGCGCCAGCAGCCCCCGTACGGGTCAAGAGACCCAGTACTTC. Drawing the rest from reference TRBV5-1 and TRBJ2-5, the complete variable domain is KAGVTQTPRYLIKTRGQQVTLSCSPISGHRSVSWYQQTPGQGLQFLFEYFSETQRNKGNFPGRFSGRQFSNSRSEMNVSTLELGDSALYLCASSPRTGQETQYFGPGTRLLVL.

This chain links TRBV29-1 with TRBJ1-1; D unresolved. Germline values: CDR1 SQVTM, CDR2 ANQGSEA. V was shortened by 7 bases and J by 4 bases, with 13 bases between the two germline ends. The CDR3 runs 12 residues. The CDR3 DNA sequence: TGCAGCGCGAATCGACCGGGCACTGAAGCTTTCTTT. Its translation is CSANRPGTEAFF.

V is TRBV20-1 and J is TRBJ1-5; D not resolved. From germline, CDR1 is DFQATT and CDR2 SNEGSKA (reference sequence). The CDR3 has 13 residues. Trimming took 1 base from V and 7 from J, leaving 11 bases between them. The CDR3 loop is CSARGEAGQPQHF. The CDR3, as DNA: TGCAGTGCTAGAGGGGAGGCCGGGCAGCCCCAGCATTTT.

The chain employs TRBV20-1 and TRBJ2-1; either TRBD1 or TRBD2 may supply D (5 bases each). This CDR3 contains 15 residues. The V gene lost 2 bases and the J gene lost 0 bases, with 11 bases spanning the gap. Germline-derived CDR1 and CDR2 are DFQATT and SNEGSKA (reference sequence). The CDR3 protein is CSARNEGYSYNEQFF. DNA for the CDR3: TGCAGTGCTAGAAATGAGGGGTACTCCTACAATGAGCAGTTCTTC.

The V call is TRBV6-2 or TRBV6-3, the J call TRBJ2-1; 9 bases match TRBD2. Germline V gene data show CDR1 as MNHEY and CDR2 as SVGEGT. The CDR3 totals 16 residues. With 5 bases clipped from V and 3 bases from J, the junction kept 8 bases outside the gene matches. Here the CDR3 DNA reads TGTGCCAGCAGTCCCCGAAGCGGGAGGAACTACAATGAGCAGTTCTTC. Residues: CASSPRSGRNYNEQFF.

The chain is built from TRBV29-1 and TRBJ2-7; TRBD1 or TRBD2 may be the D gene (5 bases each). Trimming removed 4 bases from V and 2 bases from J, with 9 bases in between. Looked up from germline, CDR1 is SQVTM and CDR2 is ANQGSEA. CDR3 length: 12 residues. The CDR3 loop reads CSVVRGAYEQYF. The CDR3 region has the DNA TGCAGCGTTGTTCGAGGGGCCTACGAGCAGTACTTC.

The rearrangement uses TRBV6-2 or TRBV6-3 and TRBJ2-7, with 8 bases matching TRBD2. The CDR3 sequence is 15 residues long. After removal of 6 bases from V and 1 base from J, the junction contained 8 bases not matched to a gene. Looked up from germline, CDR1 is MNHEY and CDR2 is SVGEGT. Written as DNA, the CDR3 is TGTGCCAGCAGGCTACAGGCTAGCGGGTCCTACGAGCAGTACTTC. Amino acid sequence: CASRLQASGSYEQYF.

This sequence joins TRBV29-1 and TRBJ2-7, with 11 bases lining up with TRBD1. The length of the CDR3 is 13 residues. Germline V lookup: CDR1 SQVTM, CDR2 ANQGSEA. Trimming at V came to 6 bases and at J to 2 bases, leaving 3 bases not matched to a gene. CDR3: CSVTGQGAYEQYF. The CDR3 coding sequence is TGCAGCGTGACGGGACAGGGGGCCTACGAGCAGTACTTC.

V is TRBV20-1 and J is TRBJ2-7; weak D call: TRBD1 (6 bases). The CDR3 is 15 amino acids. The V gene's germline CDR1 is DFQATT and CDR2 SNEGSKA (reference sequence). V was cut by 5 bases and J by 0 bases, with 17 bases left in between. This chain's CDR3 is CSAQRGGPYSYEQYF. DNA for the CDR3: TGCAGTGCTCAACGAGGGGGTCCCTACTCCTACGAGCAGTACTTC.